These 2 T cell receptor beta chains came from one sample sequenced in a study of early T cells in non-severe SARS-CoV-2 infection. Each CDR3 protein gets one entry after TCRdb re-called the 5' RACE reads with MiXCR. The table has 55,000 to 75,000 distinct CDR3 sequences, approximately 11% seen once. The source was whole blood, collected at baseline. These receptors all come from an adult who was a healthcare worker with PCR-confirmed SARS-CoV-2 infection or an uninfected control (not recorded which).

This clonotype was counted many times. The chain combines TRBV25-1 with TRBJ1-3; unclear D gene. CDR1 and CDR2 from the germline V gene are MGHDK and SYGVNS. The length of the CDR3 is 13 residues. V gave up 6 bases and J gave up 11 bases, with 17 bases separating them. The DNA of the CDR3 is TGTGCCAGCAGACAAACTACAGTGGGTTCCATATATTTT. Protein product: CASRQTTVGSIYF. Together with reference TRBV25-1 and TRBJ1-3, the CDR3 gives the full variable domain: EADIYQTPRYLVIGTGKKITLECSQTMGHDKMYWYQQDPGMELHLIHYSYGVNSTEKGDLSSESTVSRIRTEHFPLTLESARPSHTSQYLCASRQTTVGSIYFGEGSWLTVV.

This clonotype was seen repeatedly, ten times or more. CDR3 region: CASSRTGADTQYF. The CDR3 coding sequence is TGTGCCAGCAGTCGGACAGGAGCAGATACGCAGTATTTT. J is TRBJ2-3 and V is TRBV6-2 or TRBV6-3; 7 bases fit TRBD1. The CDR3 is 13 amino acids. The V segment lost 5 bases and the J segment 4 bases; nucleotides outside the gene matches: 3. Per the germline V gene, CDR1 is MNHEY and CDR2 is SVGEGT.